Following are 14 T cell receptor beta chains from one sample sequenced in a study of blood T cell repertoires in COVID-19. Generated by immunoSEQ multiplex PCR, the TCRdb table keeps only in-frame clones and is missing some. The profile covers 120,000 to 150,000 clones, with 75% to 90% appearing a single time and under 4.5% taken by the ten largest. The material sequenced was PBMCs or T cells enriched from blood (not recorded which). These receptors were obtained from a woman aged 40-49 years who had been exposed to COVID-19.

This chain links TRBV7-9 with TRBJ1-3; 8 nucleotides agree with TRBD1. CDR3 length equals 17 residues. J gave up 1 base and V 5 bases, and 10 bases lay outside the gene matches. Per the germline V gene, CDR1 is SEHNR and CDR2 is FQNEAQ (reference sequence). The CDR3 bases are TGTGCCAGCAGCCTAATAGGACAGGGAGCATCTGGAAACACCATATATTTT. Its translation: CASSLIGQGASGNTIYF.

This chain links TRBV19 with TRBJ2-7; 13 nucleotides match TRBD2. Unmatched junction bases numbered 4, after V lost 5 bases and J lost 0 bases. CDR1 and CDR2 (germline): LNHDA, SQIVND (reference sequence). This CDR3 comprises 16 residues. CDR3 DNA: TGTGCCAGTAGTGCTTGGACTAGCGGGAGCTCCTACGAGCAGTACTTC. Its translation is CASSAWTSGSSYEQYF.

V is TRBV3-1 (or the pseudogene TRBV3-2) and J is TRBJ2-7; tentatively, D is TRBD1 (6 bases). This CDR3 has 14 amino acids. Germline V lookup: CDR1 LGHDT, CDR2 YNNKEL (reference sequence). The V gene lost 10 bases and the J gene lost 5 bases, with 21 bases spanning the gap. The CDR3 nucleotides read TGTGCCACAGCAACACAGGGTACCAGCGACGAGCAGTACTTC. This gives the protein CATATQGTSDEQYF.

The chain has TRBV9 and TRBJ1-2; possible D gene TRBD1, 5 bases. The V and J ends lost 0 bases and 8 bases respectively, with 20 bases between them. Germline CDR1 SGDLS, CDR2 YYNGEE. This CDR3 contains 16 residues. The DNA of the CDR3 is TGTGCCAGCAGCGTAGCTGGGGGGGGTAGCGCCCGGGGCTACACCTTC. Translated: CASSVAGGGSARGYTF.

The CDR3 DNA sequence: TGTGCCAGCACCCAAAGGGAGGGTCGGTGGGAGCAGTACTTC. Its translation: CASTQREGRWEQYF. The genes are TRBV5-6 and TRBJ2-7, with 7 bases aligning to TRBD2. After removal of 6 bases from V and 7 bases from J, the junction contained 13 bases not matched to a gene. This CDR3 is 14 amino acids long. Germline CDR1 SGHDT, CDR2 YYEEEE.

The J gene is TRBJ2-1, the V gene TRBV10-1, with D hard to call. This CDR3 comprises 15 residues. Trimming stripped 0 bases from V and 6 bases from J, with 12 bases between. Looked up from germline, CDR1 is WNHNN and CDR2 is SYGVQD (reference sequence). CDR3 region: CASSESISYGNEQFF. The DNA of the CDR3 is TGCGCCAGCAGTGAGTCGATATCCTACGGCAATGAGCAGTTCTTC.

The chain employs TRBV5-3 and TRBJ1-3; D is undetermined. TRBV5-3 is an ORF, and what it does is uncertain. V dropped 0 bases and J dropped 0 bases, with 10 bases sitting between them. This CDR3 region has 16 residues. CDR3: CARSLVCISSGNTIYF. As DNA, the CDR3 is TGTGCCAGAAGCTTGGTCTGTATCAGCTCTGGAAACACCATATATTTT.

This chain joins TRBV6-1 and TRBJ2-7, with D possibly matching TRBD2 (5 bases). CDR1 is MNHNS, CDR2 SASEGT, per germline. V shed 3 bases and J shed 4 bases, with 19 bases lying between them. The CDR3 totals 16 residues. The chain's CDR3 is CASSDFMRAEKYEQYF. CDR3 coding DNA: TGTGCCAGCAGTGATTTTATGCGGGCAGAGAAATACGAGCAGTACTTC.

This rearrangement joins TRBV19 to TRBJ2-7; a weak D match, TRBD1 (6 bases). Per the germline V gene, CDR1 is LNHDA and CDR2 is SQIVND (reference sequence). V lost 6 bases to trimming and J lost 0 bases, with 15 bases between them. The CDR3 is made up of 15 amino acids. Written as DNA, the CDR3 is TGTGCCAGTAGCACTCCGGGACATCGCTCCTACGAGCAGTACTTC. Translated, it gives CASSTPGHRSYEQYF. Full variable domain (rest looked up from reference TRBV19 and TRBJ2-7): DGGITQSPKYLFRKEGQNVTLSCEQNLNHDAMYWYRQDPGQGLRLIYYSQIVNDFQKGDIAEGYSVSREKKESFPLTVTSAQKNPTAFYLCASSTPGHRSYEQYFGPGTRLTVT.

Only a few counts were recorded for this clone. The chain combines TRBV5-1 with TRBJ2-3, with 7 bases identical to TRBD2. The V and J ends lost 0 bases and 2 bases, in that order; junction bases with no gene match: 12. The CDR3 is made up of 18 amino acids. Germline CDR1 and CDR2: SGHRS and YFSETQ. The CDR3 coding sequence is TGCGCCAGCAGCTTGGGGGCGCGGGGGTCGACGAACACAGATACGCAGTATTTT. Amino acid sequence: CASSLGARGSTNTDTQYF.

This clone has a single count. This sequence joins TRBV15 and TRBJ2-7; 10 positions agree with TRBD2. The CDR3 extends over 16 amino acids. Germline lookup yields CDR1 LNHNV and CDR2 YYDKDF (reference sequence). The trim removed 5 bases at V and 1 base at J, leaving 8 bases unmatched. The CDR3 DNA sequence: TGTGCCACCAGCGCCGCCGGGACTAGCGCTTCCTACGAGCAGTACTTC. Amino acids: CATSAAGTSASYEQYF.

The chain uses TRBV12-3 or TRBV12-4 and TRBJ2-7; 7 bases line up with TRBD1. This CDR3 has 11 amino acids. J lost 6 bases, V lost 6 bases, and 2 bases had no gene match. CDR3 amino acids: CASRQGSEQYF. The CDR3 nucleotides are TGTGCCAGCAGACAGGGGAGCGAGCAGTACTTC.

The gene calls are TRBV5-5 and TRBJ2-1, with unresolved D. Germline CDR1 SGHKS, CDR2 YYEKEE (reference sequence). V was pared by 5 bases and J by 5 bases, with 5 bases between. This CDR3 comprises 11 residues. CDR3 residues: CASRRDNEQFF. CDR3 coding DNA: TGTGCCAGCAGACGGGACAATGAGCAGTTCTTC.

The V call is TRBV5-6, the J call TRBJ1-2; possible D gene TRBD1, 6 bases. The V gene lost 0 bases and the J gene lost 4 bases, with 16 bases spanning the gap. The CDR3 has 16 amino acids. The germline CDR1 and CDR2 sequences are SGHDT and YYEEEE. Here the CDR3 DNA reads TGTGCCAGCAGCTTGGCCGTAAGGGGGACCTTCTATGGCTACACCTTC. Protein: CASSLAVRGTFYGYTF.